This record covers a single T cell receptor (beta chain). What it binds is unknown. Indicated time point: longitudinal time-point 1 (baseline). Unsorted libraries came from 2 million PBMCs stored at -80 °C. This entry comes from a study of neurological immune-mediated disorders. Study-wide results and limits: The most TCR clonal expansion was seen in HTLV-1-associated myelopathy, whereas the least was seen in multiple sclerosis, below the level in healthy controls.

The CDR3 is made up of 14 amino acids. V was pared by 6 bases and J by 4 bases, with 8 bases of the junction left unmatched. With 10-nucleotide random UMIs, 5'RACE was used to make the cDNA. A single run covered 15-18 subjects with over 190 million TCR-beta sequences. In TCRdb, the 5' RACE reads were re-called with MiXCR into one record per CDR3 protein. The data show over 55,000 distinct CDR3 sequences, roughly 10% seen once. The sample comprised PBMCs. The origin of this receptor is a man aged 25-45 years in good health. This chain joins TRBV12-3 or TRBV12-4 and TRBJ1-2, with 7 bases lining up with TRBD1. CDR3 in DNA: TGTGCCAGCAGCCCCGAGGGACAGTTCTATGGCTACACCTTC. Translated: CASSPEGQFYGYTF.